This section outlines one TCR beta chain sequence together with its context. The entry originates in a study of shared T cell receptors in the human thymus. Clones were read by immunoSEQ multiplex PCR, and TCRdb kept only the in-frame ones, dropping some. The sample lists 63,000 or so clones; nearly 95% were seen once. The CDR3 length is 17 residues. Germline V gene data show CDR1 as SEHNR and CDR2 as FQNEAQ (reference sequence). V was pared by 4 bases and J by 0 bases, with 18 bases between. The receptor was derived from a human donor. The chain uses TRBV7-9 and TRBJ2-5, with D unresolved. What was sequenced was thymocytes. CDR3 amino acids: CASSSERSHGYQETQYF. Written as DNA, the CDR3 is TGTGCCAGCAGCTCAGAAAGATCCCATGGGTACCAAGAGACCCAGTACTTC.